This is a list of T cell receptor beta chains from one sample in a study of blood T cell repertoires in COVID-19. The repertoire was sequenced with immunoSEQ multiplex PCR; TCRdb's copy has only in-frame clones and lacks some. The sample consists of some 210,000 clones, more than 85% of them appearing once. Material: peripheral blood. The receptors originated from a man between 60 and 75 years old with COVID-19, enrolled during active disease. Each CDR3 is given with its conserved first and last residue. A D gene is named only where the DNA matches it firmly. For some rows the clone size is stated as once, few or many, or as a class when expanded; others skip it.

V gene	J gene	clone size	D gene	CDR3 protein	CDR3 DNA
TRBV12-3/TRBV12-4	TRBJ2-7	few	.	CASSLAGLQEQYF	TGTGCCAGCTCCCTCGCAGGGCTTCAAGAGCAGTACTTC
TRBV3-1/TRBV3-2	TRBJ1-5	.	TRBD1	CASSRDRLAQPQHF	TGTGCCAGCAGCCGGGACAGGTTGGCTCAGCCCCAGCATTTT
TRBV6-6	TRBJ2-1	once	.	CASSSQGVNEQFF	TGTGCCAGCAGTTCTCAGGGTGTCAATGAGCAGTTCTTC
TRBV10-1	TRBJ1-5	.	TRBD1	CASSASSKDREKGSGQPQHF	TGCGCCAGCAGCGCATCCTCAAAAGACAGGGAAAAGGGTTCAGGGCAGCCCCAGCATTTT
TRBV6-5	TRBJ1-1	.	.	CASSYQGYTEAFF	TGTGCCAGCAGTTACCAGGGCTACACTGAAGCTTTCTTT
TRBV27	TRBJ1-3	.	TRBD1	CASSGTGGAGNTIYF	TGTGCCAGCAGTGGGACAGGGGGCGCTGGAAACACCATATATTTT
TRBV2	TRBJ2-7	.	.	CASKGGSGYEQYF	TGTGCCAGCAAAGGCGGGTCTGGTTACGAGCAGTACTTC
TRBV2	TRBJ1-1	.	.	CASGGLLNTEAFF	TGTGCCAGCGGGGGCTTGTTGAACACTGAAGCTTTCTTT
TRBV19	TRBJ1-1	.	TRBD1	CASSKGQGAPRYTEAFF	TGTGCCAGTAGTAAAGGACAGGGGGCGCCCCGGTACACTGAAGCTTTCTTT
TRBV5-1	TRBJ2-1	.	TRBD1	CARKDRGSYNEQFF	TGCGCCAGGAAAGACAGGGGCTCCTACAATGAGCAGTTCTTC
TRBV15	TRBJ1-2	.	.	CATSNSGQNYGYTF	TGTGCCACCAGCAACTCGGGACAAAACTATGGCTACACCTTC
TRBV9	TRBJ1-2	.	.	CASSGQPPNYGYTF	TGTGCCAGCAGCGGACAACCGCCTAACTATGGCTACACCTTC
TRBV21-1	TRBJ2-2	.	.	CASSKGDSAKSAGELFF	TGTGCCAGCAGCAAAGGAGATAGCGCCAAGTCGGCCGGGGAGCTGTTTTTT
TRBV5-8	TRBJ2-6	.	.	CASSPGNGAIGGANVLTF	TGTGCCAGCAGCCCCGGGAATGGTGCCATCGGTGGGGCCAACGTCCTGACTTTC
TRBV4-1	TRBJ2-1	.	TRBD1	CASSHITGDPYNEQFF	TGCGCCAGCAGCCACATCACAGGGGACCCTTACAATGAGCAGTTCTTC
TRBV7-3	TRBJ2-5	.	TRBD2	CASSRTSGGNQETQYF	TGTGCCAGCAGCAGGACTAGCGGGGGGAACCAAGAGACCCAGTACTTC
TRBV5-4	TRBJ2-7	.	TRBD2	CASSLGTSGSNEQYF	TGTGCCAGCAGCTTGGGGACTAGCGGGAGTAACGAGCAGTACTTC
TRBV18	TRBJ2-1	.	.	CASSLTQGNEQFF	TGTGCCAGCTCACTAACCCAGGGTAATGAGCAGTTCTTC
TRBV15	TRBJ1-4	.	.	CATKAGQHEKLFF	TGTGCCACCAAAGCAGGACAGCACGAAAAACTGTTTTTT
TRBV21-1	TRBJ2-3	.	.	CASSKVKRASGDTDTQYF	TGTGCCAGCAGCAAGGTAAAGCGGGCTAGCGGGGACACAGATACGCAGTATTTT
TRBV10-3	TRBJ1-2	.	TRBD1	CAISGPGQGNYGYTF	TGTGCCATCAGTGGTCCGGGACAGGGGAACTATGGCTACACCTTC
TRBV7-9	TRBJ2-7	.	.	CASSESGTPSSYEQYF	TGTGCCAGCAGCGAGTCCGGGACTCCGAGCTCCTACGAGCAGTACTTC
TRBV6-5	TRBJ1-4	.	.	CASRGLSNEKLFF	TGTGCCAGCCGGGGACTCAGTAATGAAAAACTGTTTTTT
TRBV28	TRBJ1-5	once	TRBD1	CASTWTGNQPQHF	TGTGCCAGCACCTGGACAGGGAATCAGCCCCAGCATTTT
TRBV6-5	TRBJ2-3	.	TRBD1	CASRSQGARTDTQYF	TGTGCCAGCAGGTCACAGGGGGCGCGCACAGATACGCAGTATTTT
TRBV28	TRBJ1-2	.	.	CASTPQGHPNYGYTF	TGTGCCAGCACCCCCCAGGGACATCCTAACTATGGCTACACCTTC
TRBV3-1/TRBV3-2	TRBJ2-7	.	.	CASSQVDSEQYF	TGTGCCAGCAGCCAAGTTGACTCCGAGCAGTACTTC
TRBV19	TRBJ2-2	.	TRBD2	CASSPLGGVTGELFF	TGTGCCAGTAGTCCTTTGGGGGGGGTCACCGGGGAGCTGTTTTTT
TRBV19	TRBJ2-2	.	TRBD2	CASSPSGGRTGELFF	TGTGCCAGTAGTCCCTCCGGGGGGAGAACCGGGGAGCTGTTTTTT
TRBV16	TRBJ1-5	.	.	CASSNNREQPQHF	TGTGCCAGCAGTAATAACAGGGAACAGCCCCAGCATTTT
TRBV5-6	TRBJ1-2	.	TRBD1	CASSFWDRAYGYTF	TGTGCCAGCAGCTTTTGGGACAGGGCCTATGGCTACACCTTC
TRBV6-5	TRBJ1-1	.	.	CASTLGQANTEAFF	TGTGCCAGCACCCTAGGACAAGCCAACACTGAAGCTTTCTTT
TRBV14	TRBJ2-7	.	.	CASSQAGVSHEQYF	TGTGCCAGCAGCCAGGCAGGGGTCTCCCACGAGCAGTACTTC
TRBV3-1/TRBV3-2	TRBJ1-2	.	.	CASSQNSRGGYTF	TGTGCCAGCAGCCAAAATTCCAGGGGTGGCTACACCTTC
TRBV6-2/TRBV6-3	TRBJ1-5	once	.	CASSWGRDANQPQHF	TGTGCCAGCAGCTGGGGGAGGGATGCAAATCAGCCCCAGCATTTT
TRBV19	TRBJ2-1	.	TRBD2	CASSLGTSTNEQFF	TGTGCCAGTAGCCTCGGGACTAGTACAAATGAGCAGTTCTTC
TRBV28	TRBJ2-1	.	.	CASSLTGDFYNEQFF	TGTGCCAGCAGTTTAACAGGGGACTTCTACAATGAGCAGTTCTTC
TRBV5-1	TRBJ1-1	.	.	CASSLALSAGETEAFF	TGCGCCAGCAGCTTGGCCCTGTCGGCAGGGGAGACTGAAGCTTTCTTT
TRBV4-1	TRBJ2-1	.	TRBD2	CASSQGRGGPGLANNEQFF	TGCGCCAGCAGCCAAGGTAGGGGAGGACCGGGACTAGCGAACAATGAGCAGTTCTTC
TRBV10-2	TRBJ1-5	.	TRBD1	CASRQGENQPQHF	TGCGCCAGTAGACAGGGGGAAAATCAGCCCCAGCATTTT
TRBV3-1/TRBV3-2	TRBJ2-4	.	TRBD2	CASSHIAGVAKNIQYF	TGTGCCAGCAGCCATATCGCGGGGGTAGCCAAAAACATTCAGTACTTC
TRBV20-1	TRBJ2-7	.	.	CSAPLTYEQYF	TGCAGTGCTCCTCTAACCTACGAGCAGTACTTC
TRBV15	TRBJ1-2	.	TRBD1	CATSSGQAGSYGYTF	TGTGCCACCAGCAGCGGACAGGCTGGAAGCTATGGCTACACCTTC
TRBV4-1	TRBJ2-3	once	TRBD2	CASSQDRLAGVSDTQYF	TGCGCCAGCAGCCAAGATCGGCTAGCGGGGGTTTCAGATACGCAGTATTTT
TRBV3-1/TRBV3-2	TRBJ2-7	.	TRBD2	CASSPTATSGSLQYF	TGTGCCAGCAGCCCAACGGCCACTAGCGGGAGTTTACAATACTTC
TRBV9	TRBJ1-1	.	TRBD1	CASSPTGQVTEAFF	TGTGCCAGCAGCCCTACGGGACAGGTCACTGAAGCTTTCTTT
TRBV5-5	TRBJ2-3	.	TRBD2	CASSRGTSGRVDTQYF	TGTGCCAGCAGCCGTGGGACTAGCGGGAGGGTGGATACGCAGTATTTT
TRBV25-1	TRBJ2-3	.	TRBD1	CASSDLTGLDTQYF	TGTGCCAGCAGTGATTTGACAGGGTTGGATACGCAGTATTTT